This T cell receptor (beta chain) was captured by sequencing in a study of blood T cells in healthy people across ages. Overall study: Through template switching, about one barcoded beta molecule was captured per two T cells, as measured in model experiments.

This clonotype occurred many times. The antigen is not known. Combining a sample-barcoded 5' primer with a J-beta primer mix, a second PCR ran for 7 to 11 cycles. TCRdb redid the calling of the 5' RACE reads with MiXCR, one entry per CDR3 protein. In the table there are around 2 million distinct CDR3 sequences, roughly 43% of which are singletons. General study results and limits: It was not possible, with unsorted PBMCs, to conclusively compare naive and antigen-experienced cells. With age, beta diversity per million T cells declined roughly linearly, significantly by over 35.

Sequenced input: blood. This TCR came from a human donor in good health.

CDR3 DNA sequence: TGCAGCGCCGGGACAGGGGGTGGTGGCTACACCTTC. This codes for CSAGTGGGGYTF. V and J are TRBV29-1 and TRBJ1-2; TRBD1 aligns across 11 bases. V shed 7 bases, J shed 7 bases, and the junction held 5 bases outside the gene matches. Germline V gives CDR1 SQVTM, CDR2 ANQGSEA. This CDR3 spans 12 amino acids.